This is a list of T cell receptor beta chains from one sample in a study of blood T cell repertoires in COVID-19. Generated by immunoSEQ multiplex PCR, the TCRdb table keeps only in-frame clones and is missing some. The repertoire holds some 180,000 clones, with more than 80% as singletons. Sequenced sample: PBMCs or T cells enriched from blood (not recorded which). These receptors were taken from a man aged 40-55 years who had recovered from COVID-19. The CDR3 runs from the conserved cysteine through the conserved F or W. D genes are given only for firm matches. Size values are once, few and many counts, or a class for expanded clones, and some rows have none.

J: TRBJ2-7
size: NA
D: NA
V: TRBV5-5
DNA: TGTGCCAGCAGCTTTAATCTCTACGAGCAGTACTTC
CDR3: CASSFNLYEQYF

J: TRBJ2-7
size: NA
D: NA
V: TRBV24-1
DNA: TGTGCCACCAGTGGCCCGGGACTCTCAAGCTCCTACGAGCAGTACTTC
CDR3: CATSGPGLSSSYEQYF

J: TRBJ1-6
size: NA
D: TRBD1
V: TRBV5-5
DNA: TGTGCCAGCAGCTTGGGACAGGGGAAGGGGAATTCACCCCTCCACTTT
CDR3: CASSLGQGKGNSPLHF

J: TRBJ2-1
size: NA
D: NA
V: TRBV15
DNA: TGTGCCACCAGCAGAGTGCAGGGCAATGAGCAGTTCTTC
CDR3: CATSRVQGNEQFF

J: TRBJ1-5
size: NA
D: NA
V: TRBV7-8
DNA: TGTGCCAGCAGCTTAAAGGGGGATCAGCCCCAGCATTTT
CDR3: CASSLKGDQPQHF

J: TRBJ1-1
size: NA
D: NA
V: TRBV6-5
DNA: TGTGCCAGCAGAAGCCTGGACACTGAAGCTTTCTTT
CDR3: CASRSLDTEAFF

J: TRBJ2-7
size: NA
D: TRBD1
V: TRBV5-1
DNA: TGCGCCAGCACCAGCGGGACAGGGAAAGTTGGAGGGGTCTACGAGCAGTACTTC
CDR3: CASTSGTGKVGGVYEQYF

J: TRBJ1-3
size: NA
D: NA
V: TRBV7-9
DNA: TGTGCCAGCAGCGCACTCTGGCTAGGATCTGGAAACACCATATATTTT
CDR3: CASSALWLGSGNTIYF

J: TRBJ2-7
size: few
D: TRBD2
V: TRBV12-3/TRBV12-4
DNA: TGTGCCAGCAGTCTAGCGGGAGCATACGAGCAGTACTTC
CDR3: CASSLAGAYEQYF

J: TRBJ1-2
size: NA
D: TRBD1
V: TRBV7-3
DNA: TGTGCCAGCAGCTCCGGGACAGGGAACTATGGCTACACCTTC
CDR3: CASSSGTGNYGYTF

J: TRBJ1-1
size: once
D: TRBD1
V: TRBV3-1/TRBV3-2
DNA: TGTGCCAGCAGCCCCGGACAGGACCTCACTGAAGCTTTCTTT
CDR3: CASSPGQDLTEAFF

J: TRBJ2-2
size: NA
D: NA
V: TRBV19
DNA: TGTGCCAGTAGTATGCTCCTTGGGCGGGGACTGCGGGCCGGGGAGCTGTTTTTT
CDR3: CASSMLLGRGLRAGELFF

J: TRBJ2-3
size: NA
D: NA
V: TRBV9
DNA: TGTGCCAGCAGCGTAGGCAGGACAGATACGCAGTATTTT
CDR3: CASSVGRTDTQYF

J: TRBJ1-4
size: NA
D: TRBD1
V: TRBV7-9
DNA: TGTGCCAGCAGCCTAACGACAGGGACTAATGAAAAACTGTTTTTT
CDR3: CASSLTTGTNEKLFF

J: TRBJ1-2
size: NA
D: NA
V: TRBV20-1
DNA: TGCAGTGCTAGAGCCGGGGGCTACACCTTC
CDR3: CSARAGGYTF

J: TRBJ1-1
size: NA
D: TRBD1
V: TRBV28
DNA: TGTGCCAGCAGATGGACAGGGAACACTGAAGCTTTCTTT
CDR3: CASRWTGNTEAFF

J: TRBJ1-2
size: NA
D: NA
V: TRBV5-6
DNA: TGTGCCAGCATCCCCGCTTCAGGGAACTATGGCTACACCTTC
CDR3: CASIPASGNYGYTF

J: TRBJ1-2
size: NA
D: TRBD1
V: TRBV2
DNA: TGTGCCAGCAGCGGGGACAGGGTTGGCTATGGCTACACCTTC
CDR3: CASSGDRVGYGYTF

J: TRBJ2-2
size: NA
D: TRBD2
V: TRBV6-8
DNA: TGTGCCAGCAGCCCTGTTGCGGGGGGGCCCGGGGAGCTGTTTTTT
CDR3: CASSPVAGGPGELFF

J: TRBJ1-5
size: NA
D: TRBD1
V: TRBV28
DNA: TGTGCCAGCAGCTTAACAGGGGGGCAGCCCCAGCATTTT
CDR3: CASSLTGGQPQHF

J: TRBJ1-1
size: NA
D: TRBD1
V: TRBV6-5
DNA: TGTGCCAGCAGTTACTTCAGGGGGCGGTTTATTGGTGAAGCTTTCTTT
CDR3: CASSYFRGRFIGEAFF

J: TRBJ2-5
size: NA
D: NA
V: TRBV11-2
DNA: TGTGCCAGCAGCTTAGCGTCTAGACCTAAAGAGACCCAGTACTTC
CDR3: CASSLASRPKETQYF

J: TRBJ1-2
size: NA
D: TRBD1
V: TRBV19
DNA: TGTGCCAGTAGTCTCCATGGAACGGACAGGGTCGATGGCTACACCTTC
CDR3: CASSLHGTDRVDGYTF

J: TRBJ2-7
size: NA
D: TRBD1
V: TRBV27
DNA: TGTGCCAGCAGTTTATTTAGCAGGGGGCTGTACGAGCAGTACTTC
CDR3: CASSLFSRGLYEQYF

J: TRBJ2-3
size: NA
D: TRBD2
V: TRBV4-1
DNA: TGCGCCAGCAGCAAGGCGGGGGGAGGGACAGATACGCAGTATTTT
CDR3: CASSKAGGGTDTQYF

J: TRBJ1-1
size: few
D: NA
V: TRBV29-1
DNA: TGCAGCGCTGGACAAATGAACACTGAAGCTTTCTTT
CDR3: CSAGQMNTEAFF

J: TRBJ2-2
size: NA
D: NA
V: TRBV6-4
DNA: TGTGCCAGCAGTGAGAGGACAGACACCGGGGAGCTGTTTTTT
CDR3: CASSERTDTGELFF

J: TRBJ2-3
size: NA
D: TRBD2
V: TRBV3-1/TRBV3-2
DNA: TGTGCCAGCAGCCAACCCCCTAGCGGGAGTCGAAATACGCAGTATTTT
CDR3: CASSQPPSGSRNTQYF

J: TRBJ2-5
size: NA
D: NA
V: TRBV6-5
DNA: TGTGCCAGCAGTTACTCGGAGGGGGGGCAAGAGACCCAGTACTTC
CDR3: CASSYSEGGQETQYF

J: TRBJ1-3
size: once
D: TRBD1
V: TRBV28
DNA: TGTGCCAGCAGTCCCCCGCGGGAGGGGGCGGTGGACACCATATATTTT
CDR3: CASSPPREGAVDTIYF

J: TRBJ2-2
size: few
D: NA
V: TRBV5-1
DNA: TGCGCCAGCAACTCAGGAACTAACACCGGGGAGCTGTTTTTT
CDR3: CASNSGTNTGELFF

J: TRBJ2-1
size: NA
D: NA
V: TRBV5-6
DNA: TGTGCCAGCAGCTTGGCGGGGGAGCAGTTCTTC
CDR3: CASSLAGEQFF

J: TRBJ1-3
size: NA
D: NA
V: TRBV20-1
DNA: TGCAGTGCTAGAATTAGAAACACCATATATTTT
CDR3: CSARIRNTIYF

J: TRBJ2-3
size: NA
D: NA
V: TRBV7-8
DNA: TGTGCCAGCAGCTTCCTGTCAGATAGCACAGATACGCAGTATTTT
CDR3: CASSFLSDSTDTQYF

J: TRBJ2-1
size: NA
D: NA
V: TRBV2
DNA: TGTGCCAGCAGTGAAGCGGTTCCGGGTCTACGGTTCTTC
CDR3: CASSEAVPGLRFF

J: TRBJ1-5
size: NA
D: NA
V: TRBV19
DNA: TGTGCCAGTAGTATCCATCTCGGGGGAAATCAGCCCCAGCATTTT
CDR3: CASSIHLGGNQPQHF

J: TRBJ2-7
size: NA
D: NA
V: TRBV3-1/TRBV3-2
DNA: TGTGCCAGCAGCCCCACCTCAGGGGCAGAAAGCTACGAGCAGTACTTC
CDR3: CASSPTSGAESYEQYF

J: TRBJ2-2
size: NA
D: NA
V: TRBV29-1
DNA: TGCAGCGTTGATGGGGGGTACGCCGGGGAGCTGTTTTTT
CDR3: CSVDGGYAGELFF

J: TRBJ1-1
size: few
D: NA
V: TRBV5-1
DNA: TGCGCCAGCAGCTTAATCCCGGGGAACACTGAAGCTTTCTTT
CDR3: CASSLIPGNTEAFF

J: TRBJ1-2
size: few
D: NA
V: TRBV11-3
DNA: TGTGCCAGCAGCTTAGAGACGGCGGGCACCTATGGCTACACCTTC
CDR3: CASSLETAGTYGYTF

J: TRBJ2-1
size: NA
D: TRBD2
V: TRBV2
DNA: TGTGCCGTAGGGACTAGCGGCAATGAGCAGTTCTTC
CDR3: CAVGTSGNEQFF

J: TRBJ1-5
size: NA
D: NA
V: TRBV2
DNA: TGTGCCAGTACAGGGTATAACAATCAGCCCCAGCATTTT
CDR3: CASTGYNNQPQHF